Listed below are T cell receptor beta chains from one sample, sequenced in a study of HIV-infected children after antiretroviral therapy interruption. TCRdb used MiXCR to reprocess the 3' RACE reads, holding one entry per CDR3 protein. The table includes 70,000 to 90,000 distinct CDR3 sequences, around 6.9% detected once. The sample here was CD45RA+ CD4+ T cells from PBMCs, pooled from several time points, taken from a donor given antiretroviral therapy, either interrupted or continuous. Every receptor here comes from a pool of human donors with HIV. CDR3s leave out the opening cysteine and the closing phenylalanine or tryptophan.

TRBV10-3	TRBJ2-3	AVRAQEPTDTQY
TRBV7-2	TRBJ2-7	ASSLLSGSYEQY
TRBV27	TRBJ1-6	ASSNHRGLGNSPLH
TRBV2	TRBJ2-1	ASSERGLTYNEQF
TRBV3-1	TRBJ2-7	ASSAVAFEQY
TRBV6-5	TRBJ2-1	ASRRGLDNEQF
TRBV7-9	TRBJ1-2	ASNLSWDSERYGYT
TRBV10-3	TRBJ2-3	AISEVEDTQY
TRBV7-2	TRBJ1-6	ASSPGRGSSYNSPLH
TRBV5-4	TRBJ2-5	ASSLPIAGGGETQY
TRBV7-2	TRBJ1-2	ASSLVLGTNYGYT
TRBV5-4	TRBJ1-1	AASGGWGTEAF
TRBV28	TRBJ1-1	ASSLRQGGVTEAF
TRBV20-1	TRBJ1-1	SASGTFRDTEAF
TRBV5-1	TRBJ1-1	ASSPPAVGHTEAF
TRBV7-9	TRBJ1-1	ASSYQGREYTEAF
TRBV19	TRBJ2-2	AISMASRNTGELF
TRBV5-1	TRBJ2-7	ASSFNWGDEQY
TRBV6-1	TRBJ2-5	ASSPASARKETQY